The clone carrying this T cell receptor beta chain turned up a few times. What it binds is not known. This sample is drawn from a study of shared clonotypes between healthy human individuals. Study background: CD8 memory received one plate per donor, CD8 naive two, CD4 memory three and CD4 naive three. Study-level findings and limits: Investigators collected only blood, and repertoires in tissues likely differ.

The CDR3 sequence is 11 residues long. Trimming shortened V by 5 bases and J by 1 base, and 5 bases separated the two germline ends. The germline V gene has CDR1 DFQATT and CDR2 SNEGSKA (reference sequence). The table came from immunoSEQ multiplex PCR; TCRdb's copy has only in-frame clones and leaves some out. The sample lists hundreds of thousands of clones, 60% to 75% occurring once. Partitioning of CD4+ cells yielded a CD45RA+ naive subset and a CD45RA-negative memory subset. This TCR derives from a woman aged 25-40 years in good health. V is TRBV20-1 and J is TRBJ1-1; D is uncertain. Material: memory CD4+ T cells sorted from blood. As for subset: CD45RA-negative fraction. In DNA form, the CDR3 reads TGCAGTGCTTTTGGGAACACTGAAGCTTTCTTT. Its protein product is CSAFGNTEAFF.